Following are 16 T cell receptor beta chains from one sample sequenced in a study of blood T cell repertoires in COVID-19. TCRdb's copy holds only in-frame clones and misses some; the assay was immunoSEQ multiplex PCR. The data show 170,000 or so clones, approximately 80% seen once. Sequencing used peripheral blood. These receptors were obtained from a human donor in a cohort sampled during active COVID-19.

V is TRBV7-8 and J is TRBJ1-1, with a possible D match to TRBD1 (5 bases). Germline V gene lookup returns CDR1 SGHVS and CDR2 FQNEAQ. The CDR3 is 13 amino acids. V was cut by 1 base and J by 3 bases, with 6 bases left in between. CDR3 residues: CASSLGGDTEAFF. In DNA form, the CDR3 reads TGTGCCAGCAGCTTAGGGGGGGACACTGAAGCTTTCTTT.

The sample holds a few counts of this clone. V is TRBV19 and J is TRBJ1-6; a weak D match, TRBD1 (5 bases). Per the germline V gene, CDR1 is LNHDA and CDR2 is SQIVND (reference sequence). This CDR3 contains 13 residues. V was cut by 8 bases and J by 7 bases, with 12 bases left in between. The CDR3 DNA reads TGTGCCAGTTCGAAGACAGTAAATTCACCCCTCCACTTT. As protein: CASSKTVNSPLHF.

The chain joins TRBV11-2 to TRBJ2-7; D unresolved. Germline-derived CDR1 and CDR2 are SGHAT and FQNNGV. V was clipped by 1 base and J by 2 bases, with 9 bases between them. CDR3 length: 14 amino acids. CDR3 loop: CASSLGPSPYEQYF. The CDR3 nucleotides read TGTGCCAGCAGCTTAGGCCCCAGTCCCTACGAGCAGTACTTC.

The chain joins TRBV7-6 to TRBJ1-2; the match to TRBD1 covers 7 bases. The CDR3 is made up of 15 amino acids. Germline V gene data show CDR1 as SGHVS and CDR2 as FNYEAQ. V gave up 5 bases and J gave up 2 bases; unmatched junction bases: 8. CDR3 nucleotide sequence: TGTGCCAGCAGCCTCTACGGGACAGACAACTATGGCTACACCTTC. Residues: CASSLYGTDNYGYTF.

CDR3 in amino acids: CASTLGGTGELFF. In nucleotides, the CDR3 is TGCGCCAGCACTCTGGGGGGCACCGGGGAGCTGTTTTTT. The chain couples TRBV10-1 to TRBJ2-2, with a possible D match to TRBD2 (6 bases). Germline-derived CDR1 and CDR2 are WNHNN and SYGVQD (reference sequence). This CDR3 is 13 amino acids long. V dropped 7 bases and J dropped 4 bases, with 10 bases sitting between them.

The chain recombines TRBV4-3 with TRBJ1-1; a weak D match, TRBD1 (5 bases). The CDR3 extends over 14 amino acids. Germline lookup yields CDR1 LGHNA and CDR2 YSLEER. Between the trimmed V and J ends, which lost 1 base and 7 bases, there was a span of 13 bases. CDR3 amino acids: CASSQGGRANEAFF. In DNA form, the CDR3 reads TGCGCCAGCAGCCAAGGGGGCAGGGCGAATGAAGCTTTCTTT.

In nucleotides, the CDR3 is TGTGCCAGCACCCAACCTGGGGCAGGGCTGGGCTCCTACGAGCAGTACTTC. This translates into CASTQPGAGLGSYEQYF. J is TRBJ2-7 and V is TRBV7-9, with a weak D call TRBD1 (5 bases). V was trimmed by 7 bases and J by 0 bases, leaving 22 bases between them. CDR1 is SEHNR, CDR2 FQNEAQ, per germline (reference sequence). The CDR3 extends over 17 amino acids.

The V and J genes are TRBV19 and TRBJ2-3; D is possibly TRBD2 (5 bases). CDR3 length: 15 residues. The germline V gene encodes CDR1 LNHDA and CDR2 SQIVND (reference sequence). V dropped 5 bases and J dropped 0 bases, with 12 bases sitting between them. This chain's CDR3 is CASSALAGSTDTQYF. The CDR3 DNA sequence: TGTGCCAGTAGTGCCCTAGCAGGAAGCACAGATACGCAGTATTTT.

The chain combines TRBV10-3 with TRBJ2-1, with 11 bases fitting TRBD2. Germline CDR1 is ENHRY and CDR2 is SYGVKD. Losses at the gene ends were 11 bases for V and 4 bases for J; bases not matched to a gene: 4. This CDR3 comprises 13 residues. CDR3 residues: CAVTSGGYNEQFF. CDR3 bases: TGTGCCGTCACTAGCGGGGGTTACAATGAGCAGTTCTTC.

The chain carries TRBV6-2 or TRBV6-3 and TRBJ2-7; 7 bases are shared with TRBD2. Germline assignment: CDR1 MNHEY and CDR2 SVGEGT. V lost 6 bases and J lost 3; bases outside the gene matches: 8. The CDR3 is made up of 14 amino acids. The DNA for the CDR3 is TGTGCCAGCAGCCAGGCTAGCGGTTACTACGAGCAGTACTTC. Translation gives CASSQASGYYEQYF.

The chain combines TRBV7-8 with TRBJ2-7, with D perhaps matching TRBD2 (5 bases). This CDR3 comprises 14 residues. The V and J ends lost 1 base and 4 bases respectively, with 11 bases between them. The germline CDR1 and CDR2 sequences are SGHVS and FQNEAQ. CDR3 in DNA: TGTGCCAGCAGCTTAGAAAGGGAGCATTACGAGCAGTACTTC. Translating it yields CASSLEREHYEQYF.

The rearrangement joins TRBV13 to TRBJ2-1; 11 positions agree with TRBD1. The J segment lost 4 bases and the V segment lost 5 bases, leaving 7 bases of the junction unmatched. CDR3 length: 16 residues. The germline CDR1 and CDR2 sequences are PRHDT and FYEKMQ (reference sequence). CDR3 in amino acids: CASSDTGTGGYNEQFF. DNA for the CDR3: TGTGCCAGCAGCGACACCGGGACAGGGGGTTACAATGAGCAGTTCTTC.

This clone was counted at least ten times. The V call is TRBV5-5, the J call TRBJ2-7; D remains ambiguous. There are 15 residues in the CDR3. Per the germline V gene, CDR1 is SGHKS and CDR2 is YYEKEE (reference sequence). V was pared by 1 base and J by 0 bases, with 11 bases between. This CDR3 is CASSLIEASSYEQYF. Here the CDR3 DNA reads TGTGCCAGCAGCTTGATAGAGGCCTCCTCCTACGAGCAGTACTTC.

The gene calls are TRBV6-5 and TRBJ1-3; 11 nucleotides line up with TRBD1. The CDR3 consists of 14 residues. Germline V gene sequence: CDR1 MNHEY, CDR2 SVGAGI. The V and J ends lost 7 bases and 6 bases, in that order; junction bases with no gene match: 5. CDR3 in DNA: TGTGCCAGCACTACCGGACAGGGGGCAAACACCATATATTTT. This translates into CASTTGQGANTIYF.

This clone has more than one count but fewer than ten. This chain uses TRBV7-8 with TRBJ2-7; no clear D gene. The germline V gene has CDR1 SGHVS and CDR2 FQNEAQ. CDR3 length: 13 residues. V was pared by 7 bases and J by 1 base, with 11 bases between. The CDR3 sequence: CASTGSISYEQYF. CDR3 sequence (DNA): TGTGCCAGCACCGGGTCGATTTCCTACGAGCAGTACTTC.

The chain has TRBV3-1 (or the pseudogene TRBV3-2) and TRBJ1-6, with 7 bases lining up with TRBD1. CDR1 and CDR2 from the germline V gene are LGHDT and YNNKEL (reference sequence). V lost 4 bases to trimming and J lost 2 bases; unmatched junction nucleotides: 8. CDR3 length equals 17 residues. CDR3 region: CASSPTDRDPYNSPLHF. CDR3 DNA sequence: TGTGCCAGCAGCCCAACCGACAGGGATCCCTATAATTCACCCCTCCACTTT.